This TCR beta chain was found in a study of graft-versus-host responses after intestinal transplantation. The study, taken as a whole, reports: Recipient-marrow GvH clones were detected, some having first appeared in ileum or blood.

This clone was detected a few times. Antigen unknown. V gave up 7 bases and J gave up 4 bases, with 19 bases separating them. Germline loops: CDR1 ENHRY, CDR2 SYGVKD. CDR3 size: 15 residues. Sequenced by immunoSEQ multiplex PCR; TCRdb stores in-frame clones only, minus some. Of approximately 130,000 clones listed, roughly nine tenths are singletons. The V call is TRBV10-3, the J call TRBJ1-2, with no clear D. The sequenced sample was unstimulated CD4+ T cells sorted from spleen or lymph node cells, obtained before intestinal transplant. The TCR sequence derives from a human donor who received an intestinal transplant. The CDR3 DNA reads TGTGCCATCACTGGGAGCGTACAGAGCCTCTATGGCTACACCTTC. It encodes CAITGSVQSLYGYTF.